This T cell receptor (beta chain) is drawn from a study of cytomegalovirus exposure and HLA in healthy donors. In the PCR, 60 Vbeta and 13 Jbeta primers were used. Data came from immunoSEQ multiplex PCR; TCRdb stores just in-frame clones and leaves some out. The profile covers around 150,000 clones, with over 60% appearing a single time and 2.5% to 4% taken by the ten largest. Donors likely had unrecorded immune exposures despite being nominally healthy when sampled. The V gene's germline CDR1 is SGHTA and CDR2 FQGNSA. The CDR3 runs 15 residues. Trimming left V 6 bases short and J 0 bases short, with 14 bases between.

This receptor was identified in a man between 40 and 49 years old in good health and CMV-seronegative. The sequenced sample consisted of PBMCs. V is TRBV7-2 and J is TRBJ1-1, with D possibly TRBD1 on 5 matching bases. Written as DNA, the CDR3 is TGTGCCAGCAGGACGGGGGGAGGCATGAACACTGAAGCTTTCTTT. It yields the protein CASRTGGGMNTEAFF.